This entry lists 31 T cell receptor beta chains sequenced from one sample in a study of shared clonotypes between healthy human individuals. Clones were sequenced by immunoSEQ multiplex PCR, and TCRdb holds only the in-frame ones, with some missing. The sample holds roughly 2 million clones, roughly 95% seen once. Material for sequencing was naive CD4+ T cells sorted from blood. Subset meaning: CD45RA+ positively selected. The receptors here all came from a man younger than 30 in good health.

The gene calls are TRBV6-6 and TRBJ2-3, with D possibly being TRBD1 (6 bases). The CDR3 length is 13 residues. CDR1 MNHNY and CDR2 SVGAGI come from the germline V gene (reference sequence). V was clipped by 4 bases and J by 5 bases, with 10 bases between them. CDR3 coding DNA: TGTGCCAGCAGTTTTCTAGGGGGAGATACGCAGTATTTT. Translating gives CASSFLGGDTQYF.

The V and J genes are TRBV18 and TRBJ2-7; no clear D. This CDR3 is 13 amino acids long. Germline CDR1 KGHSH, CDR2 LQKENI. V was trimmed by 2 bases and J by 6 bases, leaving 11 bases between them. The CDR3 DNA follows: TGTGCCAGCTCACCAAGTATCGGCGGCGAGCAGTACTTC. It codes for CASSPSIGGEQYF.

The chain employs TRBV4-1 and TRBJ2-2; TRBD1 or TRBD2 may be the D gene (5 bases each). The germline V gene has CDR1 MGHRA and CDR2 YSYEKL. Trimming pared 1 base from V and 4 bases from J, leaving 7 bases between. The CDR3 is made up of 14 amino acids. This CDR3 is CASSQGGTTGELFF. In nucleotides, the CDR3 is TGCGCCAGCAGCCAAGGGGGGACCACCGGGGAGCTGTTTTTT.

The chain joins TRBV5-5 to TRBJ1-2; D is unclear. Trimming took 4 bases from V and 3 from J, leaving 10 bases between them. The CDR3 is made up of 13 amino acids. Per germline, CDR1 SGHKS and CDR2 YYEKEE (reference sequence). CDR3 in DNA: TGTGCCAGCAGCCTTCGGACCGACTATGGCTACACCTTC. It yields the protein CASSLRTDYGYTF.

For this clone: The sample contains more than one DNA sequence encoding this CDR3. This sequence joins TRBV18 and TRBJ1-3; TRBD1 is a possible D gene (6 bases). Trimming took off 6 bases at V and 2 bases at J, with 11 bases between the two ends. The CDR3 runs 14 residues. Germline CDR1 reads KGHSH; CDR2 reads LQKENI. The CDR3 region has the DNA TGTGCCAGCTCCCCCGGGACACCTGGAAACACCATATATTTT. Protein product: CASSPGTPGNTIYF.

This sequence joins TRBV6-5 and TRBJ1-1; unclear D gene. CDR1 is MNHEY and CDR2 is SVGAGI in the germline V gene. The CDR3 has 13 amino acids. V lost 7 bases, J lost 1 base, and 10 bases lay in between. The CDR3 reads CASTGRRNTEAFF. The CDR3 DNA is TGTGCCAGCACGGGCCGCCGGAACACTGAAGCTTTCTTT.

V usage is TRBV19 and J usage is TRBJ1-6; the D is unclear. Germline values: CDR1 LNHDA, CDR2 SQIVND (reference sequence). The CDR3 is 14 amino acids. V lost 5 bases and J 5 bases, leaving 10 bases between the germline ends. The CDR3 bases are TGTGCCAGTAGTTCCCGCCGGGATAATTCACCCCTCCACTTT. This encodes CASSSRRDNSPLHF. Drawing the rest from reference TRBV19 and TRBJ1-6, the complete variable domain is DGGITQSPKYLFRKEGQNVTLSCEQNLNHDAMYWYRQDPGQGLRLIYYSQIVNDFQKGDIAEGYSVSREKKESFPLTVTSAQKNPTAFYLCASSSRRDNSPLHFGNGTRLTVT.

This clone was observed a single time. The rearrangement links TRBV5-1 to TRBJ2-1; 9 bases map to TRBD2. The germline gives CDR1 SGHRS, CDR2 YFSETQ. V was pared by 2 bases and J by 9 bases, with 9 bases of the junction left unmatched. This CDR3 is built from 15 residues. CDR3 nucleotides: TGCGCCAGCAGCTTTTTTGCGGGAGGGCCCGGTGAGCAGTTCTTC. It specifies CASSFFAGGPGEQFF.

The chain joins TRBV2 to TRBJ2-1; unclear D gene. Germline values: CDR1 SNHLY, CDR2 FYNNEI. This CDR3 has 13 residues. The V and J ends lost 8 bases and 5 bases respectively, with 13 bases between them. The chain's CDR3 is CASGRYIDNEQFF. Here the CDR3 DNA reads TGTGCCAGCGGCCGATACATCGACAATGAGCAGTTCTTC.

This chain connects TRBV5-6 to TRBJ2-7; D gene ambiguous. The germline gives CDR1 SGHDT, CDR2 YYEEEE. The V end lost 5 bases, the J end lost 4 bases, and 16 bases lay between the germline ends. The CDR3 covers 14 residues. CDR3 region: CASRALGPLYEQYF. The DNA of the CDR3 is TGTGCCAGCAGGGCCCTCGGGCCTCTATACGAGCAGTACTTC.

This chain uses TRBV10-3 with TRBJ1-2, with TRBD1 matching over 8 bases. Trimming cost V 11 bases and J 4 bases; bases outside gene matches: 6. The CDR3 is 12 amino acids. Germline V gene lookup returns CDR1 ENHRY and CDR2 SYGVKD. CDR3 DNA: TGTGCCTCCCGACAGGGGACCTATGGCTACACCTTC. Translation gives CASRQGTYGYTF.

CDR3 amino acids: CASSSPRGGTDTQYF. The CDR3 DNA is TGTGCCAGCAGTTCCCCCAGGGGCGGGACAGATACGCAGTATTTT. This chain uses TRBV6-5 with TRBJ2-3; D might be TRBD1 (6 bases). Trimming removed 4 bases at V and 3 bases at J, with 14 bases between. This CDR3 has 15 residues. Germline assignment: CDR1 MNHEY and CDR2 SVGAGI.

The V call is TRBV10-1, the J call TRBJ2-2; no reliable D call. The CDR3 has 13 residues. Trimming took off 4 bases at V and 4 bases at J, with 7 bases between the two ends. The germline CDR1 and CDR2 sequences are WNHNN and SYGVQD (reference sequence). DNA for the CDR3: TGCGCCAGCAGTGGGCACATCACCGGGGAGCTGTTTTTT. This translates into CASSGHITGELFF.

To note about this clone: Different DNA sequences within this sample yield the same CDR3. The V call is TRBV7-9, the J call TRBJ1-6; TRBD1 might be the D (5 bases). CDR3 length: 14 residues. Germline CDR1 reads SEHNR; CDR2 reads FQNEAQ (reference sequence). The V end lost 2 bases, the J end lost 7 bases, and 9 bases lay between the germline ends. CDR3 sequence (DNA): TGTGCCAGCAGCTTACAGGGATCAAATTCACCCCTCCACTTT. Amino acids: CASSLQGSNSPLHF.

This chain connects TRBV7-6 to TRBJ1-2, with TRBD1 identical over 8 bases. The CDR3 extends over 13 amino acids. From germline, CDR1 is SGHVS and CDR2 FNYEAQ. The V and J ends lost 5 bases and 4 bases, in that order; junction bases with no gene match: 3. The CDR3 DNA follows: TGTGCCAGCAGCCCAGGGGGCCCCTATGGCTACACCTTC. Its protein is CASSPGGPYGYTF.

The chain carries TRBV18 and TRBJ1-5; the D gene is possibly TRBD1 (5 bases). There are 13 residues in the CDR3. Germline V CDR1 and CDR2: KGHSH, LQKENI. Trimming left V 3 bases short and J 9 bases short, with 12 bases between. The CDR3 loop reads CASSPAGRAPQHF. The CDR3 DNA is TGTGCCAGCTCACCGGCAGGCAGGGCGCCCCAGCATTTT.

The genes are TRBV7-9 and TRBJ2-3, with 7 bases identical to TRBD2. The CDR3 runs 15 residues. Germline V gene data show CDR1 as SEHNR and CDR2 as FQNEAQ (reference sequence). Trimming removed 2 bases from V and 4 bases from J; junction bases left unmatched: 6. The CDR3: CASSLSRGGSDTQYF. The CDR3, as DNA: TGTGCCAGCAGCTTATCTCGCGGGGGTTCAGATACGCAGTATTTT.

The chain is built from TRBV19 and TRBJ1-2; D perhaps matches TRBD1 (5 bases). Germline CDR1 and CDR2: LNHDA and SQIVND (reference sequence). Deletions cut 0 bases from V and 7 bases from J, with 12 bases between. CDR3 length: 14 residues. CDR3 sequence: CASSIDQGTAGYTF. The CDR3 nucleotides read TGTGCCAGTAGTATAGATCAGGGAACGGCTGGCTACACCTTC.

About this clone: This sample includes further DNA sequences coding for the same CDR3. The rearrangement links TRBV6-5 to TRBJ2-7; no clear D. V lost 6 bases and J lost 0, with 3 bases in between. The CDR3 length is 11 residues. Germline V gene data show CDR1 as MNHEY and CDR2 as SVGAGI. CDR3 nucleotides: TGTGCCAGCAGAGGCTCCTACGAGCAGTACTTC. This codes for CASRGSYEQYF.

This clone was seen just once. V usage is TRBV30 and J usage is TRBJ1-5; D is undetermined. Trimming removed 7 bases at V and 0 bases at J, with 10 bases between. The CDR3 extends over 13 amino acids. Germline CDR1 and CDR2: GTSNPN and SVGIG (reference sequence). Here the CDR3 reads CASGRYSNQPQHF. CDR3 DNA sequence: TGTGCCTCCGGGCGGTATAGCAATCAGCCCCAGCATTTT.

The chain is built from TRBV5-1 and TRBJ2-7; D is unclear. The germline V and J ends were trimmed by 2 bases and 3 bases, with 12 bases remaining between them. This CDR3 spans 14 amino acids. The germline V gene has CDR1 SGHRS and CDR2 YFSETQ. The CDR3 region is CASSLGPLGYEQYF. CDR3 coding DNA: TGCGCCAGCAGCTTAGGTCCTCTTGGCTACGAGCAGTACTTC.

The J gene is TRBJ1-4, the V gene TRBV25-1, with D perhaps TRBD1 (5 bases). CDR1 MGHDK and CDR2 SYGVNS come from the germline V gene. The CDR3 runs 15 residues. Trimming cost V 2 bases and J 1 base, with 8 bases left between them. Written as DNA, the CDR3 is TGTGCCAGCAGTGAACCGGGGGTAACTAATGAAAAACTGTTTTTT. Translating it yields CASSEPGVTNEKLFF.

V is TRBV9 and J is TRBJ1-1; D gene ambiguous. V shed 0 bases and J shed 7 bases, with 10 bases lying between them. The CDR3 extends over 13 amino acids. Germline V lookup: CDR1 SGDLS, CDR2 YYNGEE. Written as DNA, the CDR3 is TGTGCCAGCAGCGTAGGGGCTCTCGGTGAAGCTTTCTTT. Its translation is CASSVGALGEAFF.

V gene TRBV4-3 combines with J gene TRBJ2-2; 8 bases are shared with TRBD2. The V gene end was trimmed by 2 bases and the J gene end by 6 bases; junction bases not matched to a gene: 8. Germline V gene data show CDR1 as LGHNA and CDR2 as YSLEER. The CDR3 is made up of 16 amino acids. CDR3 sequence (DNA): TGCGCCAGCAGCCAAAGGAGGCTAGCGGGCCCCGGGGAGCTGTTTTTT. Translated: CASSQRRLAGPGELFF.

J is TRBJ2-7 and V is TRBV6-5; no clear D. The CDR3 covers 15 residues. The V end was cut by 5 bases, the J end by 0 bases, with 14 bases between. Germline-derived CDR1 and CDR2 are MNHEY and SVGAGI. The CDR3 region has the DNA TGTGCCAGCAGTACCTCGGTGTTGAGCTCCTACGAGCAGTACTTC. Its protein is CASSTSVLSSYEQYF.

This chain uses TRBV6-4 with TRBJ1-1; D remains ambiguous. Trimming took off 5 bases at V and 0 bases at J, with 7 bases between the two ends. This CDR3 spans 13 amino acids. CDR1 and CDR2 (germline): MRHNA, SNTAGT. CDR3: CASSRRMNTEAFF. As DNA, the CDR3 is TGTGCCAGCAGTAGAAGAATGAACACTGAAGCTTTCTTT.

The CDR3 DNA is TGTGCCAGCAGTTACTCAAAGGCGCTTCGGCAGTTCTTC. This codes for CASSYSKALRQFF. The V and J genes are TRBV6-5 and TRBJ2-1; D is unclear. The CDR3 sequence is 13 residues long. CDR1 and CDR2 (germline): MNHEY, SVGAGI. The germline V and J ends were trimmed by 0 bases and 12 bases, with 12 bases remaining between them.

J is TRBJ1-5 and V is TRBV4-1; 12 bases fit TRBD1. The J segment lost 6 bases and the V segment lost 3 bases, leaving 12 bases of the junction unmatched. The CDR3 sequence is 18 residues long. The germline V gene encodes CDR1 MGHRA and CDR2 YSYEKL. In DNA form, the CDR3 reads TGCGCCAGCAGCCACAAACTTCCGGGACAGGGGGCTGCTCAGCCCCAGCATTTT. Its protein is CASSHKLPGQGAAQPQHF.

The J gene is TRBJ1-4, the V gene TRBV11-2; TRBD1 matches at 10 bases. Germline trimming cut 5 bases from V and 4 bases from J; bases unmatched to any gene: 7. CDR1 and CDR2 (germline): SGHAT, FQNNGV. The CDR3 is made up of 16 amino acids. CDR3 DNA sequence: TGTGCCAGCAGCCCCGGGTGGACAGGGGGTAATGAAAAACTGTTTTTT. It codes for CASSPGWTGGNEKLFF.

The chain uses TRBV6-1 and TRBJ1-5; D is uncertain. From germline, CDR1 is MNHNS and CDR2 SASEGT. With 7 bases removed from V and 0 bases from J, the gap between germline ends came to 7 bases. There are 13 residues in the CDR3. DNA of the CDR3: TGTGCCAGCACCACAGTTAGCAATCAGCCCCAGCATTTT. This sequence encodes CASTTVSNQPQHF.

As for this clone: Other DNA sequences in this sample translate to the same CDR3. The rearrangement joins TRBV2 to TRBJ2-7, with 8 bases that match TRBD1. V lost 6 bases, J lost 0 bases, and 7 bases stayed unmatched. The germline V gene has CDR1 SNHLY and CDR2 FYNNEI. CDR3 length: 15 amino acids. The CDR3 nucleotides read TGTGCCAGCAGCAAGGGACAGGCGAGCTCCTACGAGCAGTACTTC. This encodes CASSKGQASSYEQYF.